This TCR beta chain was documented in a study of beta chain features in type 1 diabetes. A word on this clone: Its specificity is not known.

Investigators reverse transcribed all isolated RNA, so they sequenced expressed TCRB transcripts. The table came from immunoSEQ multiplex PCR; TCRdb's copy has only in-frame clones and leaves some out. The table has about 180,000 clones, 10% to 15% seen once. Broader study findings: Naive, central memory and Treg TCRB repertoires seemed to resemble each other more closely in patients than they did in healthy donors. For Type 1 diabetes patients, all four CD4+ subsets carried TCRB CDR3s that were moderately but significantly shorter.

Sequencing was carried out using central memory CD4+ T cells from blood. The receptor's source is a woman between 18 and 30 years old in good health.

CDR3 amino acids: CASYEVSSASEQFF. The CDR3 DNA reads TGCGCCAGCTATGAGGTTTCTTCAGCCAGTGAGCAGTTCTTC. The rearrangement uses TRBV23-1 and TRBJ2-1; no clear D. TRBV23-1 is an open reading frame whose function is uncertain. This CDR3 contains 14 residues. Trimming cost V 8 bases and J 9 bases, with 20 bases left between them.